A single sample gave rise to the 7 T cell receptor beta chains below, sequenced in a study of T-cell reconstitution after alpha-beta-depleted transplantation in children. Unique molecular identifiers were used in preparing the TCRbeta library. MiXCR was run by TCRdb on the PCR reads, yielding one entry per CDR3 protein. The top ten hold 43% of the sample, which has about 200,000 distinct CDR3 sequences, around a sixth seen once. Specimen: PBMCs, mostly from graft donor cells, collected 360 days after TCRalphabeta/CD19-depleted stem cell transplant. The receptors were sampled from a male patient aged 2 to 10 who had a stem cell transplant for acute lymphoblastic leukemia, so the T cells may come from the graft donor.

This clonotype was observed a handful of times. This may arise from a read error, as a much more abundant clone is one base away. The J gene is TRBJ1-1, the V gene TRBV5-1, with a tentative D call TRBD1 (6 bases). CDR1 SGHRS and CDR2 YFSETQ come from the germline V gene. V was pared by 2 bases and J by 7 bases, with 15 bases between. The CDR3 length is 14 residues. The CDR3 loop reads CASSLQGQDIEAFF. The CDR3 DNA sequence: TGCGCCAGCAGCTTACAGGGTCAGGACATTGAAGCTTTCTTT.

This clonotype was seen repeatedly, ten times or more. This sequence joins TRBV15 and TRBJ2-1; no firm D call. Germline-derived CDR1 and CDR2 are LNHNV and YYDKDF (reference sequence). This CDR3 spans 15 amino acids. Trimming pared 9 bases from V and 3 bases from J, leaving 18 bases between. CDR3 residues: CATHPGQQLYNEQFF. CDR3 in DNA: TGTGCCACGCACCCTGGGCAGCAACTCTACAATGAGCAGTTCTTC.

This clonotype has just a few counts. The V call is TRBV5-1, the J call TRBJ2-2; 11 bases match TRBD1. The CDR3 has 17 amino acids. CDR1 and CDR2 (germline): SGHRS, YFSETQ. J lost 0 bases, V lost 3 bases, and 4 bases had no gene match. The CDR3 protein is CASSYRGQGANTGELFF. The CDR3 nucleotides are TGCGCCAGCAGCTACCGGGGACAGGGGGCGAACACCGGGGAGCTGTTTTTT.

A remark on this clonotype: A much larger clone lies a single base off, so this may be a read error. The CDR3: CASSPAGTNTGELFF. The CDR3 DNA sequence: TGTGCCAGCAGCCCGGCAGGGACGAACACCGGGGAGCTGTTTTTT. The chain employs TRBV4-2 and TRBJ2-2; possible D gene TRBD1, 5 bases. V was cut by 4 bases and J by 0 bases, with 9 bases left in between. The CDR3 consists of 15 residues. The germline V gene encodes CDR1 LGHNA and CDR2 YNFKEQ.

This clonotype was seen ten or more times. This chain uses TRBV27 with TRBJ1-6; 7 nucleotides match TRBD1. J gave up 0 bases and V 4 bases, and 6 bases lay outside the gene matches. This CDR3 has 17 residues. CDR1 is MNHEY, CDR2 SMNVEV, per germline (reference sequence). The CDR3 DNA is TGTGCCAGCAGTTCGCCGGGACAGAGCTCCTATAATTCACCCCTCCACTTT. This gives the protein CASSSPGQSSYNSPLHF.

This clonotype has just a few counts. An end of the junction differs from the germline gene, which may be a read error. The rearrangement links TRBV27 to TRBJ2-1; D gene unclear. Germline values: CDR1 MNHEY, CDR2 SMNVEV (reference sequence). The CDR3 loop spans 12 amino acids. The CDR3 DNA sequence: TGTGCCAGCAGGCCGGACGTCAATAAGCAGTTCTTC. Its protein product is CASRPDVNKQFF.

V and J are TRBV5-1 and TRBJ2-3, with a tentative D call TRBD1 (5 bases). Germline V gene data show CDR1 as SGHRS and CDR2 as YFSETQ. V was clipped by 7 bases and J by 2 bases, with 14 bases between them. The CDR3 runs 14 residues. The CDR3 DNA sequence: TGCGCCAGCGGGGCAGACCTTCACACAGATACGCAGTATTTT. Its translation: CASGADLHTDTQYF. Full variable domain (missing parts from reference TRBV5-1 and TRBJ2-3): KAGVTQTPRYLIKTRGQQVTLSCSPISGHRSVSWYQQTPGQGLQFLFEYFSETQRNKGNFPGRFSGRQFSNSRSEMNVSTLELGDSALYLCASGADLHTDTQYFGPGTRLTVL.